A selection of T cell receptor beta chains follows, all from one sample in a study of T cells after yellow fever vaccination. Each CDR3 protein is one row after TCRdb ran MiXCR on the 5' RACE reads. Here the sample spans some 99,000 distinct CDR3 sequences, about 6% being singletons. Specimen: CD8+ T cells sorted from PBMCs, collected 10 days after the yellow fever booster vaccination. The source of these receptors is a man between 18 and 29 years old who received the YFV17D yellow fever vaccine. CDR3s include the opening cysteine and the closing phenylalanine or tryptophan. A D gene is named only where the DNA matches it firmly. Some rows have no size entry. The others give once, few or many, or a class for an expanded clone.

clone_size	v_call	j_call	d_call	cdr3_nt	cdr3_aa
NA	TRBV9	TRBJ2-1	NA	TGTGCCAGCAGCGTAGTAGGGGGGGGTGAGCAGTTCTTC	CASSVVGGGEQFF
NA	TRBV7-9	TRBJ2-6	TRBD1	TGTGCCAGCAGCCCACCCCGGGACAGAAATCGTCTGGGGGCCAACGTCCTGACTTTC	CASSPPRDRNRLGANVLTF
few	TRBV4-3	TRBJ2-3	NA	TGCGCCAGCAGCCAGTCCGGGACGGCAAGCACAGATACGCAGTATTTT	CASSQSGTASTDTQYF
NA	TRBV9	TRBJ2-2	NA	TGTGCCAGCAGCGCCCGGGACCGTGGCACCGGGGAGCTGTTTTTT	CASSARDRGTGELFF
NA	TRBV7-9	TRBJ1-1	NA	TGTGCCAGCAGCTTAGGGGTCCGGGTAGGGGATACTGAAGCTTTCTTT	CASSLGVRVGDTEAFF
few	TRBV3-1	TRBJ2-7	NA	TGTGCCAGCAGCCAAGAAGGGACGGTCTCCTACGAGCAGTACTTC	CASSQEGTVSYEQYF
few	TRBV7-9	TRBJ1-2	NA	TGTGCCAGCAGCCCCCCCAGGAAGGGGGATGGCTACACCTTC	CASSPPRKGDGYTF
NA	TRBV20-1	TRBJ1-2	NA	TGCAGTACTCATCCGAGGGTAGCTAACTATGGCTACACCTTC	CSTHPRVANYGYTF
once	TRBV4-3	TRBJ2-5	NA	TGCGCCAGCAGCCAAGATCCCGCTGGCAGGGAGTGGCAAGAGACCCAGTACTTC	CASSQDPAGREWQETQYF
few	TRBV7-9	TRBJ1-1	NA	TGTGCCAGCGGTCAAACGACGGGGGAGAACACTGAAGCTTTCTTT	CASGQTTGENTEAFF
many	TRBV15	TRBJ1-1	NA	TGTGCCACCAGCAGAGAAGCGGGCCCTGAAGCTTTCTTT	CATSREAGPEAFF
few	TRBV4-3	TRBJ2-6	NA	TGCGCCAGCAGCCAAGATCGGTGGAGGGCCTCTGGGGCCAACGTCCTGACTTTC	CASSQDRWRASGANVLTF
few	TRBV6-5	TRBJ2-6	NA	TGTGCCAGCAGTTTCGACAGCTCTGGGGCCAACGTCCTGACTTTC	CASSFDSSGANVLTF
NA	TRBV12-5	TRBJ2-1	NA	TGTGCTAGTGGCCGGCCTAGGGACGCTTACAATGAGCAGTTCTTC	CASGRPRDAYNEQFF
NA	TRBV3-1	TRBJ2-7	TRBD2	TGTGCCAGCAGCCCCGGGAGCGGGGGTTTCTACGAGCAGTACTTC	CASSPGSGGFYEQYF
many	TRBV6-5	TRBJ2-5	TRBD2	TGTGCCAGCAGTTACTCGTCTAGCGGGGGGCTCTCTCAAGAGACCCAGTACTTC	CASSYSSSGGLSQETQYF
NA	TRBV4-1	TRBJ1-1	NA	TGCGCCAGCAGCCAAGGAGACTCGAACACTGAAGCTTTCTTT	CASSQGDSNTEAFF
NA	TRBV7-6	TRBJ1-2	NA	TGTGCCAGCAGCTTAGGAGACGCGGGGGGCTACACCTTC	CASSLGDAGGYTF
few	TRBV7-9	TRBJ2-1	NA	TGTGCCAGCAGCTTAGTGGGGGACCGCCTTAGGAATGAGCAGTTCTTC	CASSLVGDRLRNEQFF
NA	TRBV11-1	TRBJ2-6	TRBD1	TGTGCCAGCAGCTCCTGGGACAGGGGGTCTGGGGCCAACGTCCTGACTTTC	CASSSWDRGSGANVLTF
many	TRBV7-9	TRBJ1-1	NA	TGTGCCAGCAGCTCCCTAAGGGACACTGAAGCTTTCTTT	CASSSLRDTEAFF
few	TRBV7-2	TRBJ2-1	TRBD2	TGTGCCAGCAGCTTCCCAGGAGCTTTAGCGGGGGGGCTGTTCTTC	CASSFPGALAGGLFF
NA	TRBV5-3	TRBJ2-1	NA	TGTGCCAGAAGCTTAGGGCCGGGGGGCAGCTCCTACAATGAGCAGTTCTTC	CARSLGPGGSSYNEQFF
many	TRBV6-2/TRBV6-3	TRBJ2-3	TRBD2	TGTGCCAGCAGACCCGGGACTAGCGTGATCTCGCAGTATTTT	CASRPGTSVISQYF
few	TRBV5-1	TRBJ2-2	NA	TGCGCCAGCAGCTTGGTTCAGAACACCGGGGAGCTGTTTTTT	CASSLVQNTGELFF
NA	TRBV4-1	TRBJ1-4	NA	TGCGCCAGCAGCCAAGTGACAGACAGAAAACTGTTTTTT	CASSQVTDRKLFF
NA	TRBV10-3	TRBJ2-5	NA	TGTGCCATCAGTGAGTCTCGGGGTCGCGGGGAGACCCAGTACTTC	CAISESRGRGETQYF
NA	TRBV6-5	TRBJ1-6	NA	TGTGCCAGCAACAAAGGATGGGGGATTAATTCACCCCTCCACTTT	CASNKGWGINSPLHF
NA	TRBV5-1	TRBJ2-3	NA	TGCGCCAGCAGCTCGATAAGACCAACAGATACGCAGTATTTT	CASSSIRPTDTQYF
few	TRBV6-5	TRBJ1-3	NA	TGTGCCAGCGCGGAGATTCCCTCTGGAAACACCATATATTTT	CASAEIPSGNTIYF
NA	TRBV6-2/TRBV6-3	TRBJ2-6	NA	TGTGCCAGCAGTTACCCACTGGGTGGGGCCAACGTCCTGACTTTC	CASSYPLGGANVLTF
few	TRBV7-3	TRBJ1-6	NA	TGTGCCAGCAGCTTAACTCTATATAATTCACCCCTCCACTTT	CASSLTLYNSPLHF
NA	TRBV11-2	TRBJ2-3	TRBD2	TGTGCCAGCAGCTTATCAGCGGGGGGACCCGTCACAGATACGCAGTATTTT	CASSLSAGGPVTDTQYF
few	TRBV15	TRBJ1-3	TRBD1	TGTGCCACCAGCAGGGACAGGGCTCTCGGAAACACCATATATTTT	CATSRDRALGNTIYF
NA	TRBV5-5	TRBJ1-2	NA	TGTGCCAGCAGCTTCCCGGGGGAAAGCTATGGCTACACCTTC	CASSFPGESYGYTF
few	TRBV5-1	TRBJ1-2	NA	TGCGCCAGCAGGGGAACGACAATGGATGGCTACACCTTC	CASRGTTMDGYTF
many	TRBV11-2	TRBJ1-1	NA	TGTGCCAGCAGCTTAACGTACACTGAAGCTTTCTTT	CASSLTYTEAFF
NA	TRBV14	TRBJ2-1	NA	TGTGCCAGCAGCCAAGTAATGATCGATGTGCAGTTCTTC	CASSQVMIDVQFF
few	TRBV7-9	TRBJ1-1	TRBD1	TGTGCCAGCAGCTTAGTTGGACAGGGTATTGGGAACACTGAAGCTTTCTTT	CASSLVGQGIGNTEAFF
few	TRBV4-3	TRBJ2-5	NA	TGCGCCAGCAGCCAAGAGGAGGAGGGGACGCAAGAGACCCAGTACTTC	CASSQEEEGTQETQYF
few	TRBV10-3	TRBJ1-5	NA	TGTGCCATCAGCGCGTCCGTGGAGGGAGATCAGCCCCAGCATTTT	CAISASVEGDQPQHF
NA	TRBV24-1	TRBJ2-3	TRBD1	TGTGCCACCTCCCCAAATCAGGGGGCCGCAGATACGCAGTATTTT	CATSPNQGAADTQYF
many	TRBV25-1	TRBJ2-4	NA	TGTGCCAGCAGTGACGGGGAATTTCAGTACTTC	CASSDGEFQYF
NA	TRBV10-3	TRBJ2-7	NA	TGTGCCATCCAAGGGGTCTACGAGGAGTACTTC	CAIQGVYEEYF
many	TRBV7-3	TRBJ2-1	TRBD1	TGTGCCAGCAGCTTAGTAGGGGGCGGTGAGCAGTTCTTC	CASSLVGGGEQFF
NA	TRBV27	TRBJ1-5	NA	TGTGCCAGCAGTAGGTGGAATCAGCCCCAGCATTTT	CASSRWNQPQHF
many	TRBV7-2	TRBJ2-5	TRBD2	TGTGCCAGCAGGCCACTAGCGGGGGGGCGAGAGACCCAGTACTTC	CASRPLAGGRETQYF
few	TRBV7-2	TRBJ1-5	TRBD1	TGTGCCAGCAGCTTTCCAAGGGACAGGAATCAGCCCCAGCATTTT	CASSFPRDRNQPQHF
few	TRBV20-1	TRBJ1-4	TRBD1	TGCAGTGCTAGATCTACAGGGGAGGATGAAAAACTGTTTTTT	CSARSTGEDEKLFF
few	TRBV4-3	TRBJ2-1	TRBD1	TGCGCCAGCAGCCAAGAGGGACAGTCTTACAATGAGCAGTTCTTC	CASSQEGQSYNEQFF
once	TRBV5-5	TRBJ2-1	NA	TGTGCCAGCAGCTATCCAGGGGCGGTGGGTGAGCAGTTCTTC	CASSYPGAVGEQFF
NA	TRBV9	TRBJ2-3	NA	TGTGCCAGCAGCGGCGAGCCAGATACGCAGTATTTT	CASSGEPDTQYF
few	TRBV15	TRBJ1-1	NA	TGTGCCACCAGCAGGGACCAGGGTAGTCGTAGCACTGAAGCTTTCTTT	CATSRDQGSRSTEAFF
few	TRBV5-1	TRBJ1-1	TRBD1	TGCGCCAGCAGCGGGTCAGGGGGCGCGGTGACTGAAGCTTTCTTT	CASSGSGGAVTEAFF
few	TRBV4-3	TRBJ2-1	TRBD2	TGCGCCAGCAGCCCATCCGTCTTTAGCGGGGGAGGCGTAGAGCAGTTCTTC	CASSPSVFSGGGVEQFF
many	TRBV20-1	TRBJ2-1	NA	TGCAGTGCTAGAGACCCTCCATCAGGGACCCCCTACAATGAGCAGTTCTTC	CSARDPPSGTPYNEQFF